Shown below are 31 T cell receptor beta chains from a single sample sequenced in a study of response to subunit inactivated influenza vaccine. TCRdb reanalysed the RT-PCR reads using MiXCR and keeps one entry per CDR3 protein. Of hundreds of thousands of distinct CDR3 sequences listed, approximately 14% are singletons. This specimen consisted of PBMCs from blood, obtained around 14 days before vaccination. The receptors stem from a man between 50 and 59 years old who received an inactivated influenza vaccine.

CDR3 nucleotide sequence: TGTGCCAGCAAATTACAGCAGGTGAACACTGAAGCTTTCTTT. Translating gives CASKLQQVNTEAFF. This sequence joins TRBV2 and TRBJ1-1, with no clear D. Per germline, CDR1 SNHLY and CDR2 FYNNEI. Trimming cost V 7 bases and J 0 bases, with 12 bases left between them. The CDR3 spans 14 residues.

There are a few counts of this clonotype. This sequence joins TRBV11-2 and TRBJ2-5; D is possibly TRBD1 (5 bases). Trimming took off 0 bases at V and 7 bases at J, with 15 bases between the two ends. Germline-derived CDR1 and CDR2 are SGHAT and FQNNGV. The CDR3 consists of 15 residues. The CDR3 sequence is CASSLDPGQLGTQYF. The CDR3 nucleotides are TGTGCCAGCAGCTTAGACCCAGGGCAGCTCGGGACCCAGTACTTC.

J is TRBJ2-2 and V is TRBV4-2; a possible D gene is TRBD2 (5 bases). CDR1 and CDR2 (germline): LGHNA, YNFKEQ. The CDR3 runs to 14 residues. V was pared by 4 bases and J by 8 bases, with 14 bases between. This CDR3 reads CASSPGSARGELFF. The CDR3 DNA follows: TGTGCCAGCAGCCCGGGGTCGGCTAGAGGGGAGCTGTTTTTT.

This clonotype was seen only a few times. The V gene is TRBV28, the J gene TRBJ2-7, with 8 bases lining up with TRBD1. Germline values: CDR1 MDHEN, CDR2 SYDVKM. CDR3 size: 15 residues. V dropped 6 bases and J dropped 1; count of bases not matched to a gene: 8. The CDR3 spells CASRVQTGGSYEQYF. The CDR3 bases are TGTGCCAGCAGGGTTCAAACAGGGGGTTCCTACGAGCAGTACTTC.

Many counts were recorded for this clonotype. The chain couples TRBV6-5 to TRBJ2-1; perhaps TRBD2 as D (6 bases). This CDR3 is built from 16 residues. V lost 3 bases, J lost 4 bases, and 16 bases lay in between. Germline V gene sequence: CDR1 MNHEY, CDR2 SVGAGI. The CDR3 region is CASSYSGGGSYNEQFF. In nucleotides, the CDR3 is TGTGCCAGCAGTTATTCCGGTGGGGGGTCTTACAATGAGCAGTTCTTC.

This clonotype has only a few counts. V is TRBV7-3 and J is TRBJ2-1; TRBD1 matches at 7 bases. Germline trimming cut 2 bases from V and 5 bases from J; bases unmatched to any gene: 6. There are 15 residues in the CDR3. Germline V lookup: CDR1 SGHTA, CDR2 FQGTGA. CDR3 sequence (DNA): TGTGCCAGCAGCTTATACTCAGGGGGTAACAATGAGCAGTTCTTC. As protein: CASSLYSGGNNEQFF. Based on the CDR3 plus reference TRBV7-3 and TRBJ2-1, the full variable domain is GAGVSQTPSNKVTEKGKYVELRCDPISGHTALYWYRQSLGQGPEFLIYFQGTGAADDSGLPNDRFFAVRPEGSVSTLKIQRTERGDSAVYLCASSLYSGGNNEQFFGPGTRLTVL.

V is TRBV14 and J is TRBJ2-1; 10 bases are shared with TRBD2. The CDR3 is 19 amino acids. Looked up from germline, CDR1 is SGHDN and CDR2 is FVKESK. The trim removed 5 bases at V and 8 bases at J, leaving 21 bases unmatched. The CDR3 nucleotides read TGTGCCAGCAGCGTTGCTGATGTAGCGGGGGGTATCTTGGGCGATGAGCAGTTCTTC. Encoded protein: CASSVADVAGGILGDEQFF.

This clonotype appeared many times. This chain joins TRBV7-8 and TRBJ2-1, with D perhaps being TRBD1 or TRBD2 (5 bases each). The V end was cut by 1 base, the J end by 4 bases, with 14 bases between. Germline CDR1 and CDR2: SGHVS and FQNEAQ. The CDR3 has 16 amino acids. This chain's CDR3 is CASSLGGPPLYNEQFF. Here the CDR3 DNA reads TGTGCCAGCAGCTTAGGGGGACCCCCTCTTTACAATGAGCAGTTCTTC.

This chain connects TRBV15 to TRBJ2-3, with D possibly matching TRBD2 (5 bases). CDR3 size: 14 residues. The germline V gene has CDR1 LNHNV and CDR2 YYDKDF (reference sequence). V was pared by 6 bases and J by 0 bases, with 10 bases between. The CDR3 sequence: CATSRPGSTDTQYF. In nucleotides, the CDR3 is TGTGCCACCAGTAGGCCGGGGAGCACAGATACGCAGTATTTT.

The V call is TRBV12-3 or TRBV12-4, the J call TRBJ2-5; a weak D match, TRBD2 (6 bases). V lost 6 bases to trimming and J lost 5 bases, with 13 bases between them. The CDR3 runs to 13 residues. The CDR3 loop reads CASSGSRGETQYF. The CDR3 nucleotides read TGTGCCAGCAGCGGGTCTCGGGGGGAGACCCAGTACTTC.

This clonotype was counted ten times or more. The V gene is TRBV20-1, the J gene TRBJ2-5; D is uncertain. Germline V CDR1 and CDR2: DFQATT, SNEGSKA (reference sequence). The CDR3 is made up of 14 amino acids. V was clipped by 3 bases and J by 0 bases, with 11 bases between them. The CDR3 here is CSASSHFHQETQYF. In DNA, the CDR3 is TGCAGTGCTAGCTCACACTTCCACCAAGAGACCCAGTACTTC.

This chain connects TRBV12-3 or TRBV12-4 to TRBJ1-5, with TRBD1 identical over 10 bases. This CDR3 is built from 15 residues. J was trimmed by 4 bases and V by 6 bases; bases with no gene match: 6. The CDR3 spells CASRPTGGANQPQHF. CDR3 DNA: TGTGCCAGCAGGCCGACAGGGGGCGCGAATCAGCCCCAGCATTTT.

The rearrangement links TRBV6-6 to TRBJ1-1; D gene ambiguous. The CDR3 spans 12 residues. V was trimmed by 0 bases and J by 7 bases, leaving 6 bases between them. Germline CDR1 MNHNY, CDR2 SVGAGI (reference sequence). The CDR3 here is CASSYSNGEAFF. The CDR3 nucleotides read TGTGCCAGCAGTTACTCGAACGGTGAAGCTTTCTTT.

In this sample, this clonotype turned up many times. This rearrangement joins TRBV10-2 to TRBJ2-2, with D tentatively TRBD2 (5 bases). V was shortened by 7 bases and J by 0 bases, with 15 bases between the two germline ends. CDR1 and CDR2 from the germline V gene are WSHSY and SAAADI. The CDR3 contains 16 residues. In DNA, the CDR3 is TGCGCCAGCAAGCGTTGGGGAGTTACGAACACCGGGGAGCTGTTTTTT. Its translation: CASKRWGVTNTGELFF.

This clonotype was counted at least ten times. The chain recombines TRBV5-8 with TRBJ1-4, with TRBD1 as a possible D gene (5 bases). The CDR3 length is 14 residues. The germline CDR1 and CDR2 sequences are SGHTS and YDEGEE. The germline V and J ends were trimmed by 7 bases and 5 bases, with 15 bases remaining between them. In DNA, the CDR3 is TGTGCCAGCGCCAACCGGGGCATGAATGAAAAACTGTTTTTT. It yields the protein CASANRGMNEKLFF.

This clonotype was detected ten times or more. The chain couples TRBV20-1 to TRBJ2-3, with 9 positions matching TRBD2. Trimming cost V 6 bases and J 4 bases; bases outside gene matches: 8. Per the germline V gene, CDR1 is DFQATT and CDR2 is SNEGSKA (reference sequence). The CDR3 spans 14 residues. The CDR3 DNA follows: TGCAGTGCCCGAAAGCGGGAGGTTTCAGATACGCAGTATTTT. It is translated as CSARKREVSDTQYF.

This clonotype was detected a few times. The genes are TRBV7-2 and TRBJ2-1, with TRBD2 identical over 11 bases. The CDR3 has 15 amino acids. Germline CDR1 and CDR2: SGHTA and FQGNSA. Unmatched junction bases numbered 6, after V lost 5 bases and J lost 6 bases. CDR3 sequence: CASSASGRFGNEQFF. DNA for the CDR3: TGTGCCAGCAGCGCTAGCGGGAGGTTCGGCAATGAGCAGTTCTTC.

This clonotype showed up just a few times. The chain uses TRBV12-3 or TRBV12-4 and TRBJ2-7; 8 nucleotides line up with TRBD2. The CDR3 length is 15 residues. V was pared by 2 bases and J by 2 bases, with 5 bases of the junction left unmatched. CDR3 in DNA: TGTGCCAGCAGTTTATGGCTAGCGGGCCCCTACGAGCAGTACTTC. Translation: CASSLWLAGPYEQYF.

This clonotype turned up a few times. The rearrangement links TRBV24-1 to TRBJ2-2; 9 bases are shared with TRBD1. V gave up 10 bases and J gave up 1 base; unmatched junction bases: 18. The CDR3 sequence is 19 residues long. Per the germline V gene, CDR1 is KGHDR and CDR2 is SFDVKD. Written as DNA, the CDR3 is TGTGCCACGATCTCCGAACAGGGGGCGAGGAGCCGGAACACCGGGGAGCTGTTTTTT. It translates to CATISEQGARSRNTGELFF.

CDR3 residues: CASSQRTLTNTGELFF. The CDR3 DNA reads as TGTGCCAGCAGCCAGAGGACTTTAACGAACACCGGGGAGCTGTTTTTT. The chain uses TRBV4-2 and TRBJ2-2; the D gene is possibly TRBD2 (5 bases). The CDR3 totals 16 residues. With 3 bases removed from V and 0 bases from J, the gap between germline ends came to 11 bases. Germline CDR1 is LGHNA and CDR2 is YNFKEQ.

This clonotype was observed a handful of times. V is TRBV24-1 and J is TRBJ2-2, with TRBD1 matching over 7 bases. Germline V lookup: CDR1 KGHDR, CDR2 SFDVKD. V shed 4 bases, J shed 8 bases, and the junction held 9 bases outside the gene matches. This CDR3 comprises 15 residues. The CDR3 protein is CATSDPDRVGGELFF. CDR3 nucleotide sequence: TGTGCCACCAGTGACCCCGACAGGGTTGGAGGGGAGCTGTTTTTT.

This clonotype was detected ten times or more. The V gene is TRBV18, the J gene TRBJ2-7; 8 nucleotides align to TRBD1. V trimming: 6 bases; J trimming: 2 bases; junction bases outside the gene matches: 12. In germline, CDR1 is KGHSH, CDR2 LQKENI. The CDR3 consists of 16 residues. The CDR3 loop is CASSPEGRTGTYEQYF. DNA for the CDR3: TGTGCCAGCTCTCCTGAGGGGCGGACAGGGACCTACGAGCAGTACTTC.

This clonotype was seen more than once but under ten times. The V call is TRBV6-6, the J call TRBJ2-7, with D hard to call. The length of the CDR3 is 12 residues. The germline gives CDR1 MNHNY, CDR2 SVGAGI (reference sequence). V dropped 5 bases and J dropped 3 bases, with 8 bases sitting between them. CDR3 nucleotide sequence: TGTGCCAGCAGTCAAACTCACTACGAGCAGTACTTC. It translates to CASSQTHYEQYF.

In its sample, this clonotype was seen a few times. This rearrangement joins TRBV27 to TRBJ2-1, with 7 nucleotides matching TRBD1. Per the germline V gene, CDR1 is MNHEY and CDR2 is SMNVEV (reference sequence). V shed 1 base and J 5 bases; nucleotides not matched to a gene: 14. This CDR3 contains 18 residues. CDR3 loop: CASSLWTGTEQNDNEQFF. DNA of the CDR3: TGTGCCAGCAGTTTATGGACCGGGACAGAGCAAAACGACAATGAGCAGTTCTTC.

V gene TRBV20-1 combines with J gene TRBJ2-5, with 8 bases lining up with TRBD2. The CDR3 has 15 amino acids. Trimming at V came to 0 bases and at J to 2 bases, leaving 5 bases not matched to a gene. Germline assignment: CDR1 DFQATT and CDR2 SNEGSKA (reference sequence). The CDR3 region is CSARDLAGVQETQYF. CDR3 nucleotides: TGCAGTGCTAGAGATCTAGCGGGTGTTCAAGAGACCCAGTACTTC.

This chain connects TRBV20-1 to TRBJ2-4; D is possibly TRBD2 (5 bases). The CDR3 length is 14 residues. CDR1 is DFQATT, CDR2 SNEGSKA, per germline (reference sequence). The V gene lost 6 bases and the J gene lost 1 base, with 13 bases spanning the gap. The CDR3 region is CSASRGHAKNIQYF. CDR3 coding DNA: TGCAGTGCCAGCCGAGGGCACGCCAAAAACATTCAGTACTTC.

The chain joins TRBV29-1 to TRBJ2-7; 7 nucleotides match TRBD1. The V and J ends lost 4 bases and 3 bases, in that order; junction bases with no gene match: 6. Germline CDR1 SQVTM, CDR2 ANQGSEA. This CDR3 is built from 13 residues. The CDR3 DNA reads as TGCAGCGTTGCTCCGACAGGGAACTACGAGCAGTACTTC. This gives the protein CSVAPTGNYEQYF.

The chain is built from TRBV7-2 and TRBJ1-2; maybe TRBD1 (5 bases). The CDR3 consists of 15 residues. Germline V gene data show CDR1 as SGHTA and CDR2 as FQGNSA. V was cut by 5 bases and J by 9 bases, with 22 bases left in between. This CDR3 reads CASSPTSGLPSSYTF. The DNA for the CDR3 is TGTGCCAGCAGCCCCACATCGGGACTCCCCTCGAGCTACACCTTC.

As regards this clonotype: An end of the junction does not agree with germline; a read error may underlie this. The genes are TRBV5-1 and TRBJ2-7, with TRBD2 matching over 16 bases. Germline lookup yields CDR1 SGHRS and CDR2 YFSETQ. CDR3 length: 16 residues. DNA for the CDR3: TGCGCCAGCAGCTTAGGGACTAGCGGGAGGGCCTACGAGCTGTACTTC. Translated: CASSLGTSGRAYELYF.

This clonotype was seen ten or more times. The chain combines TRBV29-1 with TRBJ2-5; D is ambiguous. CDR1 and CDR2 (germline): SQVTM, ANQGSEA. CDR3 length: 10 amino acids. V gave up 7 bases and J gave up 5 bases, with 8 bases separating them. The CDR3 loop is CSGQSETQYF. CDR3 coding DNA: TGCAGCGGTCAGTCGGAGACCCAGTACTTC. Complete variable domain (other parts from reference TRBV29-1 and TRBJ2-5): SAVISQKPSRDICQRGTSLTIQCQVDSQVTMMFWYRQQPGQSLTLIATANQGSEATYESGFVIDKFPISRPNLTFSTLTVSNMSPEDSSIYLCSGQSETQYFGPGTRLLVL.

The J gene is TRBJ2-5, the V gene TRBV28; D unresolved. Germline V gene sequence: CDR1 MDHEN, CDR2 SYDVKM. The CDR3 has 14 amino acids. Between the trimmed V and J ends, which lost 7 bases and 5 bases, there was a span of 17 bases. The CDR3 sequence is CASNQARVGETQYF. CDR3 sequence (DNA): TGTGCCAGCAATCAAGCAAGGGTTGGGGAGACCCAGTACTTC.